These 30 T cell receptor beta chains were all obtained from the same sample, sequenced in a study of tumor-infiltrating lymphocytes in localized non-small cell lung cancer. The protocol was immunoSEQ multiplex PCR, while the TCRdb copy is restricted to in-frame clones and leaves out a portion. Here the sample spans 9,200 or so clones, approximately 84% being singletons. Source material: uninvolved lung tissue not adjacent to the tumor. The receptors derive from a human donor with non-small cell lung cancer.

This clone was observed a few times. The CDR3 here is CASSYLGTPSTDTQYF. CDR3 DNA: TGTGCCAGCAGTTACTTAGGGACACCAAGCACAGATACGCAGTATTTT. The V gene is TRBV6-5, the J gene TRBJ2-3, with D perhaps TRBD1 (6 bases). The germline gives CDR1 MNHEY, CDR2 SVGAGI. The CDR3 runs to 16 residues. V was cut by 1 base and J by 0 bases, with 11 bases left in between.

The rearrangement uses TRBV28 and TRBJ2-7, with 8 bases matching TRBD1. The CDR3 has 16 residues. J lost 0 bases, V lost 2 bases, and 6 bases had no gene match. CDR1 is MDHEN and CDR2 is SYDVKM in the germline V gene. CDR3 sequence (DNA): TGTGCCAGCAGTTTAGACCCGGGACAGGACTCCTACGAGCAGTACTTC. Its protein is CASSLDPGQDSYEQYF.

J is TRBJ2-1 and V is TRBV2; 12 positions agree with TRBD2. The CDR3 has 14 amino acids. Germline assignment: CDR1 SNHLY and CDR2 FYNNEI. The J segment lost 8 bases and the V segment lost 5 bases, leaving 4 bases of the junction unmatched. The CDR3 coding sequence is TGTGCCAGCAGTTTGACTAGCGGGGGACATGAGCAGTTCTTC. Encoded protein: CASSLTSGGHEQFF. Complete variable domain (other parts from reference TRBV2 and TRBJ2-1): EPEVTQTPSHQVTQMGQEVILRCVPISNHLYFYWYRQILGQKVEFLVSFYNNEISEKSEIFDDQFSVERPDGSNFTLKIRSTKLEDSAMYFCASSLTSGGHEQFFGPGTRLTVL.

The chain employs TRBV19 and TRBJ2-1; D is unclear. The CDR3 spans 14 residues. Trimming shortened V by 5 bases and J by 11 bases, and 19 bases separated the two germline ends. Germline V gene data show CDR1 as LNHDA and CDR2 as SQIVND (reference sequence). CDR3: CASSAAQPGSQQFF. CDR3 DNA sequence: TGTGCCAGTAGTGCCGCGCAGCCCGGCAGCCAGCAGTTCTTC.

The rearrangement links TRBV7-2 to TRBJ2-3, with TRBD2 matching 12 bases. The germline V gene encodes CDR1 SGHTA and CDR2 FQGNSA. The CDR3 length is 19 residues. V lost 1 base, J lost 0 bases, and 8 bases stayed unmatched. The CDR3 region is CASSLEASGRVGSTDTQYF. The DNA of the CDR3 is TGTGCCAGCAGCTTAGAAGCTAGCGGGAGGGTGGGTAGCACAGATACGCAGTATTTT.

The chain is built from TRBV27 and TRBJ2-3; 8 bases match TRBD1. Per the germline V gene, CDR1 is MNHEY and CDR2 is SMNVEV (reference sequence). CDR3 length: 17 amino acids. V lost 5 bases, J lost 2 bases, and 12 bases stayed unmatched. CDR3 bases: TGTGCCAGCAGTGACCTACGGGACAGGCTTCTCACAGATACGCAGTATTTT. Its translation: CASSDLRDRLLTDTQYF.

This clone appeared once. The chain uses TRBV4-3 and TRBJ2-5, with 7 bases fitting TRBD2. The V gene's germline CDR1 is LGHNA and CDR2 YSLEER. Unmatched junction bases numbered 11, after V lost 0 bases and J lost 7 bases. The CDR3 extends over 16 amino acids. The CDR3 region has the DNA TGCGCCAGCAGCCAAGATTGGACACGGGGGGTCGGGACCCAGTACTTC. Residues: CASSQDWTRGVGTQYF.

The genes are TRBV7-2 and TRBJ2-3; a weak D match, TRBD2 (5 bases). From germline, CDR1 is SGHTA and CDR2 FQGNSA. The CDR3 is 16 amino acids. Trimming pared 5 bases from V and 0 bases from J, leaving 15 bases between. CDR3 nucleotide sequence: TGTGCCAGCAGCGCCGGTTTGAGCGGTAGCACAGATACGCAGTATTTT. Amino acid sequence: CASSAGLSGSTDTQYF. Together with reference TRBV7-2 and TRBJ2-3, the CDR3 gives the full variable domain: GAGVSQSPSNKVTEKGKDVELRCDPISGHTALYWYRQSLGQGLEFLIYFQGNSAPDKSGLPSDRFSAERTGGSVSTLTIQRTQQEDSAVYLCASSAGLSGSTDTQYFGPGTRLTVL.

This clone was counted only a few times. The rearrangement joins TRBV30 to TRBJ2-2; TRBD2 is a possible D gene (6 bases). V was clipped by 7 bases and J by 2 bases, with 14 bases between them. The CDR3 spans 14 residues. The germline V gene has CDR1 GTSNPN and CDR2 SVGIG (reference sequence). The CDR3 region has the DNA TGTGCCTCACCGCTCGGGAGAAACACCGGGGAGCTGTTTTTT. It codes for CASPLGRNTGELFF.

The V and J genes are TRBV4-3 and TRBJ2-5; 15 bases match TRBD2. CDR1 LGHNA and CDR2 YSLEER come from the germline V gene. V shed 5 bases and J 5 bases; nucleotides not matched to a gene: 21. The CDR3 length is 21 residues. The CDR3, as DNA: TGCGCCAGCAGCTTTAAGGCACTGCCTGCCGGGACTAGCGGGAGGTGGGAGACCCAGTACTTC. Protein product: CASSFKALPAGTSGRWETQYF.

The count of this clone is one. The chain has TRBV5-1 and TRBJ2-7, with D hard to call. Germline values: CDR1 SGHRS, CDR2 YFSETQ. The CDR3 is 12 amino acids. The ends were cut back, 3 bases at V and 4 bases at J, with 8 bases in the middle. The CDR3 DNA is TGCGCCAGCAGCTCGGGTGGTTACGAGCAGTACTTC. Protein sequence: CASSSGGYEQYF.

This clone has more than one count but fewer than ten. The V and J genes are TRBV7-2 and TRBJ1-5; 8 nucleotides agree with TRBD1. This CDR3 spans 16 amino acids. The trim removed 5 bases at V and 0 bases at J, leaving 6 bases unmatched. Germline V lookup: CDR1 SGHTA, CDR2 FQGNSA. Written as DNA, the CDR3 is TGTGCCAGCAGCCAGGGGACAGGCCTTAGCAATCAGCCCCAGCATTTT. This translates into CASSQGTGLSNQPQHF. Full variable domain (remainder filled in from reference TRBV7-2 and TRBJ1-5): GAGVSQSPSNKVTEKGKDVELRCDPISGHTALYWYRQSLGQGLEFLIYFQGNSAPDKSGLPSDRFSAERTGGSVSTLTIQRTQQEDSAVYLCASSQGTGLSNQPQHFGDGTRLSIL.

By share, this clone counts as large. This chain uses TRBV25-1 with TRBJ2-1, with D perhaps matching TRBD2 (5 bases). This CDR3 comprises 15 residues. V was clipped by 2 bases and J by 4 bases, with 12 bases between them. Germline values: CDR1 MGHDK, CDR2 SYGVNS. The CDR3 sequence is CASSEVGGLYNEQFF. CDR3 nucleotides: TGTGCCAGCAGTGAAGTGGGCGGACTGTACAATGAGCAGTTCTTC.

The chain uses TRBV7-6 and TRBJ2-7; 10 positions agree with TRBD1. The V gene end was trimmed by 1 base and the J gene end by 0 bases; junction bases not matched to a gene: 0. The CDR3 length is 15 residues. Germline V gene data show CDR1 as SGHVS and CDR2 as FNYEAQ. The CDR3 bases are TGTGCCAGCAGCTTAGGGACAGGGGGCTCCTACGAGCAGTACTTC. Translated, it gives CASSLGTGGSYEQYF.

The CDR3 DNA follows: TGTGCCAGCAGCTTAGCAAGGCCCATAGAACTCTACGAGCAGTACTTC. It is translated as CASSLARPIELYEQYF. The chain links TRBV11-3 to TRBJ2-7; D is uncertain. Germline CDR1 and CDR2: SGHNT and YENEEA. Trimming left V 1 base short and J 3 bases short, with 16 bases between. This CDR3 has 16 amino acids.

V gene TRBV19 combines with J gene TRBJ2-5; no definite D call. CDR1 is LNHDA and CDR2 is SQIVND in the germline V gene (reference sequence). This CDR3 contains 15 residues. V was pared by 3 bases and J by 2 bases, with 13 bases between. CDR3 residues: CASSIKGYTQETQYF. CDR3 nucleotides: TGTGCCAGTAGTATTAAGGGCTATACGCAAGAGACCCAGTACTTC.

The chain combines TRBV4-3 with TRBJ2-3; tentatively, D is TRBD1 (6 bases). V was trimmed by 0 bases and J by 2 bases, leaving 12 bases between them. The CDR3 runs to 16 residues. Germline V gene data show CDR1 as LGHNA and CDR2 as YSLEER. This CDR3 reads CASSQEGARITDTQYF. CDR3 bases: TGCGCCAGCAGCCAAGAGGGGGCGCGGATCACAGATACGCAGTATTTT.

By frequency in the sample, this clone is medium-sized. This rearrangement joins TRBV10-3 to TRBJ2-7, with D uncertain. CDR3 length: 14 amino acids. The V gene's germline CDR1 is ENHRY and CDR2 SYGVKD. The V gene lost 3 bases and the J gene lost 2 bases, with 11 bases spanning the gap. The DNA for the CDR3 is TGTGCCATCAGTGATGTGGGCAATACCTACGAGCAGTACTTC. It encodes CAISDVGNTYEQYF.

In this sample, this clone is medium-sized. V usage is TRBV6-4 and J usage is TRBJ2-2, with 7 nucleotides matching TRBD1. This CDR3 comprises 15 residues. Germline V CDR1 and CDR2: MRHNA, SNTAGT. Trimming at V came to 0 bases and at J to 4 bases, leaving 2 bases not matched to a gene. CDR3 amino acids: CASSDSAGGTGELFF. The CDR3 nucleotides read TGTGCCAGCAGTGACTCCGCAGGGGGCACCGGGGAGCTGTTTTTT.

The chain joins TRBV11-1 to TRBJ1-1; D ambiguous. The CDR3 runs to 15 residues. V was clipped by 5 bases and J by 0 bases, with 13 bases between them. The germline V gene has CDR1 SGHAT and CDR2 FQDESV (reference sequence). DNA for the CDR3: TGTGCCAGCAGCGAAAATGGGGTGCTGAACACTGAAGCTTTCTTT. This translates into CASSENGVLNTEAFF.

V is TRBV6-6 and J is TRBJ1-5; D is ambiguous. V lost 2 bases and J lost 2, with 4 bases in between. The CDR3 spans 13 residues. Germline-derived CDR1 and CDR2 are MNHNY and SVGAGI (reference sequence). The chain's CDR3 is CASSYPGNQPQHF. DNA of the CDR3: TGTGCCAGCAGTTACCCAGGCAATCAGCCCCAGCATTTT.

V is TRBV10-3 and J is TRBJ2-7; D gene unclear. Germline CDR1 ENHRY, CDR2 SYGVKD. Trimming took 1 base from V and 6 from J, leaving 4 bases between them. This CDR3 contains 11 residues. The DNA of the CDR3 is TGTGCCATCAGTGAGTATGGCGAGCAGTACTTC. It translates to CAISEYGEQYF.

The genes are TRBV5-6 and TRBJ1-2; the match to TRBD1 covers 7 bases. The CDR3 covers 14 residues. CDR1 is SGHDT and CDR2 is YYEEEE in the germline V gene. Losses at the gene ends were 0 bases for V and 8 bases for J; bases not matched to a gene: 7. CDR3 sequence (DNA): TGTGCCAGCAGCTTGGGCGACAGGGATCGAGGCTACACCTTC. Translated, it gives CASSLGDRDRGYTF.

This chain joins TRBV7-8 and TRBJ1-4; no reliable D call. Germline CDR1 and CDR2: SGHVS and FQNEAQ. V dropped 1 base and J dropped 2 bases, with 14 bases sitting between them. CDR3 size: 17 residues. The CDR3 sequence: CASSLETAHTTNEKLFF. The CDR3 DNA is TGTGCCAGCAGCTTAGAAACGGCCCATACCACTAATGAAAAACTGTTTTTT.

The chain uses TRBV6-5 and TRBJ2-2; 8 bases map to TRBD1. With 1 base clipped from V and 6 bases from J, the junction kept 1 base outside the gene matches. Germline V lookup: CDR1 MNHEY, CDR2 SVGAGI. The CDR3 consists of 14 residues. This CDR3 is CASSYLTGAGELFF. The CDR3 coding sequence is TGTGCCAGCAGTTACTTGACAGGGGCCGGGGAGCTGTTTTTT.

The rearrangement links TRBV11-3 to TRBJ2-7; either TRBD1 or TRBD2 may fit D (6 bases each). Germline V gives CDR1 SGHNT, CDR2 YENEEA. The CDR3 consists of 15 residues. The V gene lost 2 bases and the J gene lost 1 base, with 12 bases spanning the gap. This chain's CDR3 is CASSLRSGASYEQYF. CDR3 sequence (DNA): TGTGCCAGCAGCTTAAGATCGGGGGCTTCCTACGAGCAGTACTTC.

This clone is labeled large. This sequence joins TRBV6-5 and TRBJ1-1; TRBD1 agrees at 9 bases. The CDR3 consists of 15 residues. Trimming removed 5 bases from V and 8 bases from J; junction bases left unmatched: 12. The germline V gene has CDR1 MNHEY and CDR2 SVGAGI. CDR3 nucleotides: TGTGCCAGCAGTCAACCGGGACAGGGCCCCTTCGAAGCTTTCTTT. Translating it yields CASSQPGQGPFEAFF.

CDR3 in amino acids: CASSLGGQRKLFF. The CDR3 DNA reads as TGTGCCAGCAGCTTAGGTGGCCAGAGAAAACTGTTTTTT. The chain recombines TRBV7-6 with TRBJ1-4; no definite D call. The CDR3 has 13 amino acids. Germline loops: CDR1 SGHVS, CDR2 FNYEAQ. The germline V and J ends were trimmed by 1 base and 10 bases, with 10 bases remaining between them.

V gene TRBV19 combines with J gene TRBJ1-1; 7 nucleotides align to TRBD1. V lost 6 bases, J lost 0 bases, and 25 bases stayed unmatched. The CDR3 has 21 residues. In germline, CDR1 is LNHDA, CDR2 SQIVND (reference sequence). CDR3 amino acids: CASSLHARDSHYDSLNTEAFF. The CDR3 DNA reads TGTGCCAGTAGCCTACATGCCCGGGACAGCCATTACGATTCCTTGAACACTGAAGCTTTCTTT.

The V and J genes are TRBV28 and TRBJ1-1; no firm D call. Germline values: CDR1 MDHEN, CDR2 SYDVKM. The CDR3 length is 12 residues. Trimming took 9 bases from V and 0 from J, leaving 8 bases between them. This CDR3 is CASMSLNTEAFF. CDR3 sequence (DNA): TGTGCCAGTATGAGCCTGAACACTGAAGCTTTCTTT.